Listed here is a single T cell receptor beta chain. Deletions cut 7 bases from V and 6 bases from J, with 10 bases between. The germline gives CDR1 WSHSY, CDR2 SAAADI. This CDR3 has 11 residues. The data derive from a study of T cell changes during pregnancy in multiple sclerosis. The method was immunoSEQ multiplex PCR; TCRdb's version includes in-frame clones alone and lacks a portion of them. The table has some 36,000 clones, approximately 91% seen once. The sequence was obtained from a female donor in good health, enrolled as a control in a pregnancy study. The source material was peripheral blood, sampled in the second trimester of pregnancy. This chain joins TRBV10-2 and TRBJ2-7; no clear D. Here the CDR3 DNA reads TGCGCCAGCACCCGCGGCGCCGAGCAGTACTTC. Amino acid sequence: CASTRGAEQYF.